Following are 12 T cell receptor beta chains from one sample sequenced in a study of T cells in Graves' hyperthyroidism and ophthalmopathy. RNA transcripts gave rise to amplified TCR beta CDR3 regions. First-round RT-PCR with HTBI primers amplified the TCR CDR3 region. TCRdb itself ran the multiplex PCR reads through MiXCR, one entry per CDR3 protein. The sample records 650,000 to 750,000 distinct CDR3 sequences, around 15% being singletons. The source material was blood. The receptor set was obtained from a woman younger than 35 with Graves' hyperthyroidism.

The chain employs TRBV25-1 and TRBJ1-4; TRBD1 matches 7 bases. Germline CDR1 and CDR2: MGHDK and SYGVNS. The CDR3 has 16 residues. Losses at the gene ends were 5 bases for V and 8 bases for J; bases not matched to a gene: 14. The chain's CDR3 is CASSFSYTGAGEKLFF. CDR3 DNA sequence: TGTGCCAGCAGTTTCTCATATACAGGGGCGGGAGAAAAACTGTTTTTT.

This chain connects TRBV18 to TRBJ2-1; D call uncertain. The germline V and J ends were trimmed by 5 bases and 6 bases, with 20 bases remaining between them. CDR3 length: 16 residues. Germline V gene lookup returns CDR1 KGHSH and CDR2 LQKENI. For the CDR3, the DNA is TGTGCCAGCTCAGCCTTGAGGCGCTCAAAGTGCAATGAGCAGTTCTTC. This gives the protein CASSALRRSKCNEQFF.

The sample holds a few counts of this clonotype. This chain joins TRBV30 and TRBJ2-7; 7 positions match TRBD1. The CDR3 sequence is 15 residues long. Germline assignment: CDR1 GTSNPN and CDR2 SVGIG (reference sequence). The CDR3 spells CALGRPGQQAYEQYF. CDR3 DNA: TGTGCACTGGGCCGCCCGGGACAGCAGGCCTACGAGCAGTACTTC.

This clonotype was recorded many times. The chain carries TRBV6-1 and TRBJ1-2; D may be TRBD1 (5 bases). This CDR3 has 13 residues. The V gene lost 7 bases and the J gene lost 7 bases, with 16 bases spanning the gap. The germline gives CDR1 MNHNS, CDR2 SASEGT. Written as DNA, the CDR3 is TGTGCCAGCAACTCGCGGGGCTATCGTGGCTACACCTTC. It yields the protein CASNSRGYRGYTF.

The genes are TRBV19 and TRBJ1-5; maybe TRBD1 (6 bases). The length of the CDR3 is 16 residues. Germline loops: CDR1 LNHDA, CDR2 SQIVND (reference sequence). Trimming stripped 10 bases from V and 3 bases from J, with 22 bases between. In nucleotides, the CDR3 is TGTGCCACCATGGACAGAGAACTTTCTTACAATCAGCCCCAGCATTTT. The encoded protein is CATMDRELSYNQPQHF.

J is TRBJ2-7 and V is TRBV7-9, with D perhaps matching TRBD2 (5 bases). Germline V gene lookup returns CDR1 SEHNR and CDR2 FQNEAQ (reference sequence). The V end was cut by 1 base, the J end by 3 bases, with 10 bases between. The CDR3 runs 14 residues. CDR3 bases: TGTGCCAGCAGCTTAGGAGGGAACGGCTACGAGCAGTACTTC. Amino acids: CASSLGGNGYEQYF.

A note on this clonotype: This clone may be a read error of a much larger clone one base away. J is TRBJ1-1 and V is TRBV29-1, with 8 bases that match TRBD1. The CDR3 is 12 residues long. The germline gives CDR1 SQVTM, CDR2 ANQGSEA. The V gene end was trimmed by 8 bases and the J gene end by 5 bases; junction bases not matched to a gene: 7. CDR3 DNA: TGCAGCTCGGGACAGGAGGTAACTGAAGCTTTCTTT. Translated, it gives CSSGQEVTEAFF.

This clonotype has a handful of counts. The chain is built from TRBV6-2 or TRBV6-3 and TRBJ1-1, with no clear D. V was cut by 5 bases and J by 11 bases, with 21 bases left in between. The CDR3 runs to 14 residues. The germline V gene has CDR1 MNHEY and CDR2 SVGEGT. For the CDR3, the DNA is TGTGCCAGCAGTACCGGCCGATCATTTTTTGCGGCTTTCTTT. Protein sequence: CASSTGRSFFAAFF.

This clonotype was observed a handful of times. This chain joins TRBV5-6 and TRBJ2-1, with D possibly being TRBD2 (7 bases). With 5 bases removed from V and 8 bases from J, the gap between germline ends came to 14 bases. Germline lookup yields CDR1 SGHDT and CDR2 YYEEEE. This CDR3 comprises 13 residues. The CDR3 DNA reads TGTGCCAGCAGAATGGGGGGGGGCGATGAGCAGTTCTTC. Translating it yields CASRMGGGDEQFF.

This clonotype showed up just a few times. V gene TRBV4-2 combines with J gene TRBJ2-4; 12 bases are a match to TRBD2. V lost 4 bases, J lost 1 base, and 2 bases stayed unmatched. The CDR3 runs to 16 residues. Germline values: CDR1 LGHNA, CDR2 YNFKEQ. CDR3 protein: CASSRGTSGAKNIQYF. The CDR3 nucleotides read TGTGCCAGCAGCCGCGGGACTAGCGGGGCCAAAAACATTCAGTACTTC.

This clonotype was counted at least ten times. The rearrangement joins TRBV27 to TRBJ2-1; 14 nucleotides align to TRBD2. V lost 5 bases and J lost 1; bases outside the gene matches: 7. The CDR3 contains 18 residues. Germline CDR1 reads MNHEY; CDR2 reads SMNVEV (reference sequence). The CDR3 loop is CASSPGTSGSTSYNEQFF. CDR3 coding DNA: TGTGCCAGCAGTCCGGGGACTAGCGGGAGCACTTCCTACAATGAGCAGTTCTTC.

This clonotype came up a few times. This sequence joins TRBV14 and TRBJ2-1, with D possibly being TRBD1 or TRBD2 (5 bases each). The CDR3 runs to 16 residues. In germline, CDR1 is SGHDN, CDR2 FVKESK. V was clipped by 2 bases and J by 3 bases, with 14 bases between them. This CDR3 is CASSQPGRPDYNEQFF. For the CDR3, the DNA is TGTGCCAGCAGCCAACCGGGACGCCCGGACTACAATGAGCAGTTCTTC.